This TCR beta chain was sequenced during a study of blood T cell repertoires in COVID-19. Profiled with immunoSEQ multiplex PCR; TCRdb holds only in-frame clones, not every one. The top ten hold roughly an eighth of the sample, which has around 170,000 clones, almost 85% seen once. The length of the CDR3 is 11 residues. Germline assignment: CDR1 MGHDK and CDR2 SYGVNS. This sequence joins TRBV25-1 and TRBJ1-2; 8 bases line up with TRBD1. The source material was peripheral blood. This sequence was found in a man between 18 and 29 years old with active or convalescent COVID-19. Here the CDR3 reads CAVQGAYGYTF. The CDR3 DNA follows: TGTGCTGTCCAGGGGGCATATGGCTACACCTTC.